A selection of T cell receptor beta chains follows, all from one sample in a study of radiotherapy plus CTLA-4 blockade in lung cancer. Produced via immunoSEQ multiplex PCR; TCRdb's table is partial and in-frame only. In the table there are over 100,000 clones, over 80% of which are singletons. This specimen was peripheral blood, taken from a patient treated with radiotherapy plus ipilimumab. All receptors come from a human donor with non-small cell lung cancer that progressed on radiotherapy plus ipilimumab. The CDR3 runs from the conserved cysteine through the conserved F or W. Each record gives: D gene, J gene, CDR3 length, V gene, clone size, CDR3 protein, CDR3 DNA. A D gene is named only where the DNA matches it firmly. A row's size may be missing; if present it is once, few, many or a size class.

TRBD2	TRBJ2-7	14	TRBV5-1	few	CASSPSGGHYEQYF	TGCGCCAGCAGCCCTAGCGGGGGCCACTACGAGCAGTACTTC
TRBD2	TRBJ2-5	16	TRBV7-9	-	CASSPEASGSSETQYF	TGTGCCAGCAGCCCCGAGGCTAGCGGGAGTTCGGAGACCCAGTACTTC
-	TRBJ2-1	13	TRBV5-1	-	CASSSDSSNEQFF	TGCGCCAGCAGCTCGGACTCCTCGAATGAGCAGTTCTTC
-	TRBJ2-1	13	TRBV4-2	-	CASSQDISHEQFF	TGTGCCAGCAGCCAAGATATCAGCCATGAGCAGTTCTTC
-	TRBJ1-1	16	TRBV11-2	-	CASSSSEGGVNTEAFF	TGTGCCAGCAGCTCCTCGGAGGGAGGGGTGAACACTGAAGCTTTCTTT
TRBD1	TRBJ1-3	14	TRBV2	-	CASRRDSSGNTIYF	TGTGCCAGCAGGCGGGACAGCTCTGGAAACACCATATATTTT
-	TRBJ1-1	12	TRBV5-1	-	CASAGGATEAFF	TGCGCCAGCGCCGGGGGTGCGACTGAAGCTTTCTTT
TRBD1	TRBJ1-4	13	TRBV23-1	few	CASRTGGSEKLFF	TGCGCCAGCAGAACAGGGGGGAGTGAAAAACTGTTTTTT
-	TRBJ2-2	10	TRBV21-1	-	CASSSGELFF	TGTGCCAGCAGCTCCGGGGAGCTGTTTTTT
-	TRBJ2-1	18	TRBV4-1	-	CASSQEAHGDFSYNEQFF	TGCGCCAGCAGCCAAGAGGCGCATGGGGATTTCTCCTACAATGAGCAGTTCTTC
-	TRBJ2-1	12	TRBV18	-	CASSPTGNEQFF	TGTGCCAGCTCACCAACGGGTAATGAGCAGTTCTTC
-	TRBJ2-1	15	TRBV15	-	CATSRDRESYNEQFF	TGTGCCACCAGCAGAGACAGGGAGTCCTACAATGAGCAGTTCTTC
-	TRBJ1-5	13	TRBV7-2	-	CASSPAGNQPQHF	TGTGCCAGCAGTCCGGCCGGAAATCAGCCCCAGCATTTT
-	TRBJ1-4	13	TRBV5-1	-	CASSPTLGEKLFF	TGCGCCAGCAGCCCAACACTGGGGGAAAAACTGTTTTTT
-	TRBJ2-3	14	TRBV29-1	-	CSVEGKGVPDTQYF	TGCAGCGTTGAAGGGAAAGGGGTTCCAGATACGCAGTATTTT
-	TRBJ2-7	15	TRBV27	-	CASSYREGSPYEQYF	TGTGCCAGCTCCTACAGGGAAGGGTCTCCCTACGAGCAGTACTTC
-	TRBJ2-7	15	TRBV6-5	-	CASSYSHTSSYEQYF	TGTGCCAGCAGTTATTCCCACACCAGCTCCTACGAGCAGTACTTC
-	TRBJ1-1	15	TRBV5-1	-	CASSSGPEGFTEAFF	TGCGCCAGCAGTTCTGGACCGGAGGGCTTCACTGAAGCTTTCTTT
-	TRBJ1-1	15	TRBV6-1	-	CASTSIGQVNTEAFF	TGTGCCAGCACGTCGATCGGTCAGGTGAACACTGAAGCTTTCTTT
TRBD1	TRBJ1-3	14	TRBV6-5	-	CASSRQGSGNTIYF	TGTGCCAGCAGTAGACAGGGTTCTGGAAACACCATATATTTT
-	TRBJ2-2	15	TRBV5-8	-	CASSLELTNTGELFF	TGTGCCAGCAGCTTGGAACTTACGAACACCGGGGAGCTGTTTTTT
-	TRBJ2-1	19	TRBV9	-	CASSATIRPDWSSYNEQFF	TGTGCCAGCAGCGCAACCATTAGGCCGGACTGGAGCTCCTACAATGAGCAGTTCTTC
-	TRBJ2-3	17	TRBV11-2	-	CASSLVPHKANTDTQYF	TGTGCCAGCAGCTTAGTCCCCCACAAGGCTAACACAGATACGCAGTATTTT
-	TRBJ2-5	13	TRBV4-1	-	CASSQDSIETQYF	TGCGCCAGCAGCCAAGATAGTATAGAGACCCAGTACTTC
-	TRBJ2-2	14	TRBV6-5	-	CASKNPGNTGELFF	TGTGCCAGCAAAAATCCGGGGAACACCGGGGAGCTGTTTTTT
-	TRBJ2-1	11	TRBV6-5	once	CASTDGGEQFF	TGTGCCAGTACAGATGGCGGTGAGCAGTTCTTC